The 23 T cell receptor beta chains given below trace back to one sample, sequenced in a study of T cells in Graves' hyperthyroidism and ophthalmopathy. RNA transcripts were the template for amplifying TCR beta CDR3 regions. The primer set for the first-round RT-PCR of the TCR CDR3 was HTBI. Via MiXCR, TCRdb re-called the multiplex PCR reads, giving one row per CDR3 protein. Here the sample spans hundreds of thousands of distinct CDR3 sequences, around 15% being singletons. Sequenced input: blood. The source is a woman between 18 and 29 years old with Graves' hyperthyroidism.

Ten or more counts support this clonotype. This rearrangement joins TRBV19 to TRBJ2-4; either TRBD1 or TRBD2 may supply D (7 bases each). Deletions cut 0 bases from V and 6 bases from J, with 15 bases between. CDR1 is LNHDA and CDR2 is SQIVND in the germline V gene (reference sequence). This CDR3 comprises 16 residues. CDR3 bases: TGTGCCAGTAGTATAGATCAGACAGGGAGGGGAAACATTCAGTACTTC. Translated, it gives CASSIDQTGRGNIQYF. Combining the CDR3 with reference TRBV19 and TRBJ2-4 gives the whole variable domain DGGITQSPKYLFRKEGQNVTLSCEQNLNHDAMYWYRQDPGQGLRLIYYSQIVNDFQKGDIAEGYSVSREKKESFPLTVTSAQKNPTAFYLCASSIDQTGRGNIQYFGAGTRLSVL.

The sample holds many counts of this clonotype. CDR3 region: CASKRTHSSYEQYF. The CDR3 DNA reads as TGTGCCAGCAAGAGGACACATAGCTCCTACGAGCAGTACTTC. The chain joins TRBV28 to TRBJ2-7; D might be TRBD1 (5 bases). There are 14 residues in the CDR3. CDR1 and CDR2 from the germline V gene are MDHEN and SYDVKM. The V gene lost 7 bases and the J gene lost 0 bases, with 13 bases spanning the gap.

This chain uses TRBV12-3 or TRBV12-4 with TRBJ2-5; maybe TRBD1 (6 bases). V lost 7 bases and J 4 bases, leaving 16 bases between the germline ends. This CDR3 comprises 14 residues. The CDR3 nucleotides are TGTGCCAGCAACACACAGGGTCCCCGAGAGACCCAGTACTTC. This translates into CASNTQGPRETQYF.

This clonotype was detected ten times or more. CDR3 sequence (DNA): TGTGCCACCCGATCGACAGGATCCAATCAGCCCCAGCATTTT. It encodes CATRSTGSNQPQHF. This rearrangement joins TRBV28 to TRBJ1-5; TRBD1 is a possible D gene (6 bases). Between the trimmed V and J ends, which lost 10 bases and 3 bases, there was a span of 16 bases. Looked up from germline, CDR1 is MDHEN and CDR2 is SYDVKM. The CDR3 has 14 residues.

The chain joins TRBV4-2 to TRBJ2-2, with TRBD2 identical over 8 bases. CDR1 and CDR2 from the germline V gene are LGHNA and YNFKEQ. The CDR3 is 16 residues long. Germline trimming cut 0 bases from V and 4 bases from J; bases unmatched to any gene: 4. Here the CDR3 reads CASSQEPSGLTGELFF. CDR3 DNA sequence: TGTGCCAGCAGCCAAGAGCCTAGCGGGCTCACCGGGGAGCTGTTTTTT.

A few counts support this clonotype. The chain couples TRBV7-9 to TRBJ1-2, with a possible D match to TRBD1 (5 bases). V dropped 0 bases and J dropped 6 bases, with 14 bases sitting between them. The CDR3 is 15 amino acids. The germline V gene has CDR1 SEHNR and CDR2 FQNEAQ (reference sequence). The CDR3 region is CASSLALGTFDGYTF. The DNA of the CDR3 is TGTGCCAGCAGCTTAGCGCTAGGGACGTTCGATGGCTACACCTTC.

This clonotype occurred many times. The V gene is TRBV28, the J gene TRBJ2-7, with 10 bases matching TRBD2. The V and J ends lost 5 bases and 2 bases, in that order; junction bases with no gene match: 6. This CDR3 spans 15 amino acids. Germline CDR1 is MDHEN and CDR2 is SYDVKM. The CDR3 sequence is CASSAGLAEPYEQYF. CDR3 nucleotide sequence: TGTGCCAGCAGTGCAGGACTAGCGGAGCCCTACGAGCAGTACTTC.

The chain combines TRBV12-3 or TRBV12-4 with TRBJ1-4, with D tentatively TRBD1 (5 bases). V lost 1 base and J lost 8, with 14 bases in between. This CDR3 is 15 amino acids long. The CDR3 loop is CASSLGRAFDEKLFF. CDR3 DNA sequence: TGTGCCAGCAGTTTAGGCAGGGCGTTTGACGAAAAACTGTTTTTT.

The sample holds many counts of this clonotype. This chain connects TRBV2 to TRBJ2-1; a possible D gene is TRBD1 (6 bases). Germline V lookup: CDR1 SNHLY, CDR2 FYNNEI. V was shortened by 9 bases and J by 4 bases, with 13 bases between the two germline ends. This CDR3 spans 13 amino acids. CDR3 sequence reads: CASGTSIYNEQFF. The CDR3 coding sequence is TGTGCCAGTGGGACAAGTATTTACAATGAGCAGTTCTTC.

In its sample, this clonotype was seen many times. This chain connects TRBV20-1 to TRBJ2-2, with D perhaps TRBD2 (7 bases). The ends were cut back, 3 bases at V and 4 bases at J, with 12 bases in the middle. The CDR3 spans 14 residues. CDR1 and CDR2 from the germline V gene are DFQATT and SNEGSKA (reference sequence). DNA of the CDR3: TGCAGTGCTAGGCACAGGGAGGGCACCGGGGAGCTGTTTTTT. Residues: CSARHREGTGELFF.

This clonotype was seen repeatedly, ten times or more. This chain joins TRBV7-2 and TRBJ2-3; TRBD1 or TRBD2 may be the D gene (5 bases each). CDR1 and CDR2 (germline): SGHTA, FQGNSA. The CDR3 contains 13 residues. With 2 bases removed from V and 4 bases from J, the gap between germline ends came to 7 bases. In nucleotides, the CDR3 is TGTGCCAGCAGCTTATGGGGGTCAGATACGCAGTATTTT. Encoded protein: CASSLWGSDTQYF.

CDR3 sequence (DNA): TGTGCCAGCAGCGTAGGGCTAGCGGGGGACTCCTACAATGAGCAGTTCTTC. Encoded protein: CASSVGLAGDSYNEQFF. The genes are TRBV9 and TRBJ2-1; 10 nucleotides match TRBD2. Germline CDR1 is SGDLS and CDR2 is YYNGEE. Trimming removed 0 bases from V and 0 bases from J; junction bases left unmatched: 3. This CDR3 contains 17 residues.

This chain uses TRBV12-3 or TRBV12-4 with TRBJ2-1; tentative D call: TRBD1 (5 bases). The CDR3 totals 11 residues. V lost 3 bases and J lost 10, with 7 bases in between. The CDR3 sequence: CASSLDIEQFF. The CDR3 bases are TGTGCCAGCAGTTTGGACATCGAGCAGTTCTTC.

This clonotype was picked up many times. V and J are TRBV7-8 and TRBJ2-1; D may be TRBD1 or TRBD2 (6 bases each). Germline V CDR1 and CDR2: SGHVS, FQNEAQ. The CDR3 contains 18 residues. The V and J ends lost 1 base and 3 bases respectively, with 19 bases between them. The CDR3, as DNA: TGTGCCAGCAGCTTAGGGCGGGGAAGGGGGAAGGGCTACAATGAGCAGTTCTTC. Protein: CASSLGRGRGKGYNEQFF.

This clonotype was observed at least ten times. The chain links TRBV20-1 to TRBJ2-1; 7 bases line up with TRBD2. With 8 bases clipped from V and 0 bases from J, the junction kept 7 bases outside the gene matches. The CDR3 totals 14 residues. Germline V lookup: CDR1 DFQATT, CDR2 SNEGSKA (reference sequence). CDR3 in DNA: TGCAGTACACCAGCGGGGAGCTCCTACAATGAGCAGTTCTTC. Amino acids: CSTPAGSSYNEQFF.

This clonotype was seen more than once but under ten times. The chain recombines TRBV9 with TRBJ2-7; a weak D match, TRBD2 (6 bases). Trimming cost V 0 bases and J 3 bases, with 10 bases left between them. Germline values: CDR1 SGDLS, CDR2 YYNGEE. The CDR3 spans 14 residues. CDR3 in amino acids: CASSVAGAGYEQYF. The CDR3, as DNA: TGTGCCAGCAGCGTAGCGGGAGCAGGCTACGAGCAGTACTTC.

This clonotype was detected many times. The rearrangement joins TRBV20-1 to TRBJ2-1; D perhaps matches TRBD2 (6 bases). Germline values: CDR1 DFQATT, CDR2 SNEGSKA (reference sequence). This CDR3 contains 13 residues. Trimming took off 5 bases at V and 8 bases at J, with 16 bases between the two ends. The CDR3, as DNA: TGCAGTGCTCCGGGGCTAGCGTGGGATGAGCAGTTCTTC. Translation: CSAPGLAWDEQFF.

In this sample, this clonotype turned up many times. This chain connects TRBV15 to TRBJ2-5; D possibly corresponds to TRBD2 (6 bases). The germline V gene encodes CDR1 LNHNV and CDR2 YYDKDF (reference sequence). Between the trimmed V and J ends, which lost 3 bases and 2 bases, there was a span of 13 bases. The CDR3 spans 15 residues. Written as DNA, the CDR3 is TGTGCCACCAGCAGTCTCCGCAGCGGGCAAGAGACCCAGTACTTC. Translation: CATSSLRSGQETQYF.

The gene calls are TRBV9 and TRBJ2-2, with TRBD2 matching 7 bases. In germline, CDR1 is SGDLS, CDR2 YYNGEE. This CDR3 comprises 14 residues. V lost 4 bases, J lost 7 bases, and 7 bases stayed unmatched. The CDR3 DNA follows: TGTGCCAGCAGCCCACCGACTAGCCTCGGGGAGCTGTTTTTT. Encoded protein: CASSPPTSLGELFF.

V gene TRBV7-9 combines with J gene TRBJ1-2; the match to TRBD1 covers 7 bases. From germline, CDR1 is SEHNR and CDR2 FQNEAQ (reference sequence). After removal of 8 bases from V and 7 bases from J, the junction contained 10 bases not matched to a gene. The CDR3 has 13 amino acids. The DNA of the CDR3 is TGTGCCAGCCGGGACAGAGGGTATCCTGGCTACACCTTC. Encoded protein: CASRDRGYPGYTF.

This clonotype was seen repeatedly, ten times or more. V usage is TRBV2 and J usage is TRBJ2-7; D gene ambiguous. V dropped 5 bases and J dropped 6 bases, with 8 bases sitting between them. The CDR3 covers 11 residues. Germline-derived CDR1 and CDR2 are SNHLY and FYNNEI. CDR3 amino acids: CASSWLREQYF. The CDR3 coding sequence is TGTGCCAGCAGTTGGTTGCGCGAGCAGTACTTC.

This clonotype was seen a few times. This chain links TRBV10-3 with TRBJ2-5, with TRBD1 matching over 8 bases. Germline V gives CDR1 ENHRY, CDR2 SYGVKD. The CDR3 extends over 13 amino acids. V lost 5 bases and J lost 4; bases outside the gene matches: 3. Here the CDR3 reads CAISHTGGETQYF. CDR3 bases: TGTGCCATCAGTCATACAGGGGGAGAGACCCAGTACTTC.

This clonotype has a count of ten or more. The chain carries TRBV4-1 and TRBJ1-5; 7 bases agree with TRBD1. This CDR3 has 17 amino acids. V shed 3 bases and J 0 bases; nucleotides not matched to a gene: 8. Germline loops: CDR1 MGHRA, CDR2 YSYEKL. CDR3 nucleotide sequence: TGCGCCAGCAGCCAGCTACAGGGGACTTATAGCAATCAGCCCCAGCATTTT. Translated: CASSQLQGTYSNQPQHF.